The 25 T cell receptor beta chains presented below share a single source sample, sequenced in a study of CD8+ T cells in alopecia areata. Treatment here: oral pan-JAK inhibitor, 5-10 mg twice daily. Once RNA had been extracted, it was reverse transcribed into cDNA to act as the sequencing template. Some clones are missing from TCRdb's copy, which holds only in-frame ones; the method was immunoSEQ multiplex PCR. The table has some 170,000 clones, approximately 55% seen once. Sequenced material: CD8+ T cells sorted from blood, taken at week 24, from a patient treated with tofacitinib. These receptors all come from a human donor with alopecia areata.

The chain carries TRBV29-1 and TRBJ2-2; 8 positions match TRBD1. CDR1 and CDR2 from the germline V gene are SQVTM and ANQGSEA. Trimming cost V 4 bases and J 3 bases; bases outside gene matches: 10. The CDR3 has 16 amino acids. The CDR3 DNA is TGCAGCGTTGCGCTCTTAGACAGGGGTCACACCGGGGAGCTGTTTTTT. This encodes CSVALLDRGHTGELFF.

The chain links TRBV9 to TRBJ1-2, with 7 bases identical to TRBD1. The CDR3 loop spans 16 amino acids. After removal of 0 bases from V and 2 bases from J, the junction contained 7 bases not matched to a gene. Germline V lookup: CDR1 SGDLS, CDR2 YYNGEE. The CDR3 sequence: CASSVGNRGGNYGYTF. The CDR3 DNA reads TGTGCCAGCAGCGTAGGCAACAGGGGAGGGAACTATGGCTACACCTTC. The whole variable domain, filled in from reference TRBV9 and TRBJ1-2, reads DSGVTQTPKHLITATGQRVTLRCSPRSGDLSVYWYQQSLDQGLQFLIQYYNGEERAKGNILERFSAQQFPDLHSELNLSSLELGDSALYFCASSVGNRGGNYGYTFGSGTRLTVV.

The DNA of the CDR3 is TGTGCCAGCAGCTTCATACGCTCGGACAGTCAAGAGACCCAGTACTTC. Translating it yields CASSFIRSDSQETQYF. The V call is TRBV11-2, the J call TRBJ2-5, with D tentatively TRBD1 (6 bases). V was clipped by 3 bases and J by 2 bases, with 16 bases between them. This CDR3 has 16 amino acids. CDR1 and CDR2 from the germline V gene are SGHAT and FQNNGV.

This chain uses TRBV13 with TRBJ1-1; D not resolved. This CDR3 spans 13 amino acids. Germline values: CDR1 PRHDT, CDR2 FYEKMQ (reference sequence). V was trimmed by 5 bases and J by 1 base, leaving 8 bases between them. In DNA form, the CDR3 reads TGTGCCAGCAGCCCCGAGGGGAACACTGAAGCTTTCTTT. Amino acids: CASSPEGNTEAFF.

V and J are TRBV6-1 and TRBJ1-2; D perhaps matches TRBD1 (6 bases). The CDR3 covers 14 residues. CDR1 is MNHNS and CDR2 is SASEGT in the germline V gene. V dropped 4 bases and J dropped 4 bases, with 13 bases sitting between them. The chain's CDR3 is CASSGTESAYGYTF. The CDR3 nucleotides are TGTGCCAGCAGTGGGACAGAATCTGCCTATGGCTACACCTTC.

The gene calls are TRBV4-3 and TRBJ2-3; perhaps TRBD2 as D (5 bases). Between the trimmed V and J ends, which lost 0 bases and 4 bases, there was a span of 14 bases. CDR3 size: 16 residues. Germline-derived CDR1 and CDR2 are LGHNA and YSLEER. The CDR3 DNA reads as TGCGCCAGCAGCCAAGATAGTGAGGGCTTATCAGATACGCAGTATTTT. Its protein product is CASSQDSEGLSDTQYF.

V is TRBV13 and J is TRBJ2-7, with D uncertain. Trimming removed 2 bases at V and 9 bases at J, with 11 bases between. Germline assignment: CDR1 PRHDT and CDR2 FYEKMQ (reference sequence). CDR3 length: 12 amino acids. The CDR3 loop is CASSLFGVGQYF. The DNA for the CDR3 is TGTGCCAGCAGCTTATTTGGGGTCGGGCAGTACTTC.

This clone showed up just a few times. The same CDR3 also results from other DNA sequences found in this sample. The chain combines TRBV6-5 with TRBJ2-1, with D perhaps TRBD2 (6 bases). Looked up from germline, CDR1 is MNHEY and CDR2 is SVGAGI. V lost 0 bases and J lost 6, with 9 bases in between. The CDR3 sequence is 14 residues long. CDR3 in amino acids: CASSYSEGSNEQFF. The CDR3 DNA follows: TGTGCCAGCAGTTACTCGGAGGGGTCCAATGAGCAGTTCTTC.

This clone came up a few times. The CDR3, as DNA: TGTGCCAGCCGATTTGGGGATACGCAGTATTTT. Translation: CASRFGDTQYF. The V call is TRBV7-9, the J call TRBJ2-3; D uncertain. Germline V lookup: CDR1 SEHNR, CDR2 FQNEAQ (reference sequence). Trimming shortened V by 8 bases and J by 6 bases, and 9 bases separated the two germline ends. This CDR3 comprises 11 residues.

This chain connects TRBV30 to TRBJ2-4; D is unclear. The CDR3 runs 15 residues. CDR1 is GTSNPN, CDR2 SVGIG, per germline (reference sequence). V was shortened by 4 bases and J by 0 bases, with 13 bases between the two germline ends. In DNA form, the CDR3 reads TGTGCCTGGACGGGTCGGACCCTAGCCAAAAACATTCAGTACTTC. This gives the protein CAWTGRTLAKNIQYF.

This chain links TRBV9 with TRBJ2-7; D tentatively reads TRBD1 or TRBD2 (5 bases each). V lost 1 base to trimming and J lost 4 bases, with 12 bases between them. The CDR3 runs 14 residues. The germline V gene encodes CDR1 SGDLS and CDR2 YYNGEE. This CDR3 reads CASSVTPEGYEQYF. CDR3 nucleotide sequence: TGTGCCAGCAGCGTAACCCCTGAGGGGTACGAGCAGTACTTC.

The chain is built from TRBV27 and TRBJ1-2, with a possible D match to TRBD1 (5 bases). Germline V gene lookup returns CDR1 MNHEY and CDR2 SMNVEV (reference sequence). This CDR3 has 16 amino acids. The V gene lost 3 bases and the J gene lost 1 base, with 15 bases spanning the gap. In nucleotides, the CDR3 is TGTGCCAGCAGTTTCTCTGGGCCAGGGATTAACTATGGCTACACCTTC. Protein: CASSFSGPGINYGYTF.

Remarks on this clone: The identical CDR3 is also encoded by other nucleotide sequences in the sample. This chain joins TRBV29-1 and TRBJ2-3; the D is unclear. V lost 4 bases, J lost 3 bases, and 5 bases lay in between. This CDR3 region has 11 residues. Germline CDR1 SQVTM, CDR2 ANQGSEA. The CDR3 DNA is TGCAGCGTTGTTGGGACAGATACGCAGTATTTT. This codes for CSVVGTDTQYF.

The J gene is TRBJ1-1, the V gene TRBV30; no clear D gene. Germline CDR1 reads GTSNPN; CDR2 reads SVGIG (reference sequence). CDR3 size: 14 residues. Trimming took off 1 base at V and 1 base at J, with 10 bases between the two ends. CDR3 DNA: TGTGCCTGGAGTGCTATAATTTCGAACACTGAAGCTTTCTTT. As protein: CAWSAIISNTEAFF.

The J gene is TRBJ2-7, the V gene TRBV29-1, with 10 bases lining up with TRBD1. The length of the CDR3 is 16 residues. Per the germline V gene, CDR1 is SQVTM and CDR2 is ANQGSEA. The trim removed 3 bases at V and 0 bases at J, leaving 8 bases unmatched. The CDR3 here is CSVEVPRTGGSYEQYF. CDR3 DNA: TGCAGCGTTGAGGTGCCTAGGACAGGGGGCTCCTACGAGCAGTACTTC.

In nucleotides, the CDR3 is TGTGCCAGCAGTGCCTCTTTGACAGGCTATTACGAGCAGTACTTC. It codes for CASSASLTGYYEQYF. The chain employs TRBV27 and TRBJ2-7, with D maybe TRBD1 (6 bases). V lost 5 bases and J lost 4, with 18 bases in between. The CDR3 has 15 residues. CDR1 MNHEY and CDR2 SMNVEV come from the germline V gene (reference sequence).

This clone was recorded a few times. This sequence joins TRBV5-1 and TRBJ2-1; 7 bases map to TRBD2. The germline V gene has CDR1 SGHRS and CDR2 YFSETQ. CDR3 size: 16 residues. Losses at the gene ends were 6 bases for V and 4 bases for J; bases not matched to a gene: 13. CDR3 protein: CASTDPRASGYNEQFF. CDR3 coding DNA: TGCGCCAGCACCGACCCGCGGGCTAGCGGATACAATGAGCAGTTCTTC. Full variable domain (remainder filled in from reference TRBV5-1 and TRBJ2-1): KAGVTQTPRYLIKTRGQQVTLSCSPISGHRSVSWYQQTPGQGLQFLFEYFSETQRNKGNFPGRFSGRQFSNSRSEMNVSTLELGDSALYLCASTDPRASGYNEQFFGPGTRLTVL.

This clone was seen a few times. V is TRBV15 and J is TRBJ1-1; no firm D call. Germline V CDR1 and CDR2: LNHNV, YYDKDF (reference sequence). Trimming cost V 7 bases and J 1 base, with 4 bases left between them. The CDR3 sequence is 11 residues long. The CDR3 DNA sequence: TGTGCCACCACCGAGAACACTGAAGCTTTCTTT. Translated: CATTENTEAFF.

The V call is TRBV25-1, the J call TRBJ1-1; weak D call: TRBD1 (5 bases). The CDR3 has 14 residues. The germline V and J ends were trimmed by 2 bases and 3 bases, with 10 bases remaining between them. CDR1 and CDR2 (germline): MGHDK, SYGVNS. The CDR3 DNA is TGTGCCAGCAGTGAACAGGGAACCTACACTGAAGCTTTCTTT. It is translated as CASSEQGTYTEAFF.

The J gene is TRBJ2-7, the V gene TRBV11-2; no definite D call. Germline values: CDR1 SGHAT, CDR2 FQNNGV. The CDR3 length is 11 residues. Trimming left V 5 bases short and J 4 bases short, with 6 bases between. The CDR3 DNA sequence: TGTGCCAGCAGCGATATATACGAGCAGTACTTC. Its translation: CASSDIYEQYF.

The V and J genes are TRBV10-2 and TRBJ1-2; D perhaps matches TRBD1 (6 bases). The CDR3 consists of 14 residues. The V end was cut by 8 bases, the J end by 5 bases, with 18 bases between. Per the germline V gene, CDR1 is WSHSY and CDR2 is SAAADI. CDR3 sequence reads: CASSLDRLRYGYTF. Here the CDR3 DNA reads TGCGCCAGCTCCCTAGACAGGTTGAGATATGGCTACACCTTC.

This chain joins TRBV15 and TRBJ2-2; D might be TRBD2 (6 bases). This CDR3 contains 15 residues. CDR1 and CDR2 (germline): LNHNV, YYDKDF (reference sequence). With 4 bases removed from V and 1 base from J, the gap between germline ends came to 10 bases. DNA of the CDR3: TGTGCCACCAGCACAAGACTAGAGAACACCGGGGAGCTGTTTTTT. It is translated as CATSTRLENTGELFF. Supplemented by reference TRBV15 and TRBJ2-2, the full variable domain reads DAMVIQNPRYQVTQFGKPVTLSCSQTLNHNVMYWYQQKSSQAPKLLFHYYDKDFNNEADTPDNFQSRRPNTSFCFLDIRSPGLGDTAMYLCATSTRLENTGELFFGEGSRLTVL.

J is TRBJ2-5 and V is TRBV13; D tentatively fits TRBD1 or TRBD2 (6 bases each). This CDR3 is built from 16 residues. The germline V and J ends were trimmed by 2 bases and 5 bases, with 18 bases remaining between them. Looked up from germline, CDR1 is PRHDT and CDR2 is FYEKMQ (reference sequence). CDR3 DNA: TGTGCCAGCAGCTTAAGGGAGGATAGAAGGGGGGAGACCCAGTACTTC. Its translation is CASSLREDRRGETQYF.

This clone was detected only a few times. The chain has TRBV29-1 and TRBJ2-1; D gene uncertain. Germline CDR1 reads SQVTM; CDR2 reads ANQGSEA. There are 15 residues in the CDR3. The germline V and J ends were trimmed by 0 bases and 4 bases, with 13 bases remaining between them. The chain's CDR3 is CSVEDTGSLYNEQFF. The CDR3 coding sequence is TGCAGCGTTGAAGATACGGGTTCACTATACAATGAGCAGTTCTTC.

This sequence joins TRBV4-3 and TRBJ2-5, with D possibly matching TRBD1 (6 bases). Judging by the DNA end, TRBJ2-7 fits better; the J call may be wrong. This CDR3 spans 13 amino acids. Germline loops: CDR1 LGHNA, CDR2 YSLEER. CDR3 nucleotides: TGCGCCAGCAGCCGTGGGGGCAGGGACGAGCAGTACTTC. Its protein is CASSRGGRDEQYF.